What follows are 22 T cell receptor beta chains derived from one specimen sequenced in a study of blood T cell repertoires in COVID-19. Sequenced by immunoSEQ multiplex PCR; TCRdb stores in-frame clones only, minus some. There are fewer than 100,000 clones in the sample; about 86% occur only once, and about 16% lies in the top ten. The specimen was peripheral blood. The receptors stem from a human donor in a cohort sampled during active COVID-19.

The rearrangement uses TRBV5-1 and TRBJ2-1, with TRBD1 matching 9 bases. The germline gives CDR1 SGHRS, CDR2 YFSETQ. Losses at the gene ends were 4 bases for V and 6 bases for J; bases not matched to a gene: 8. CDR3 size: 15 residues. CDR3 sequence (DNA): TGCGCCAGCAGCAGGGACAGGGTTGAGGTCAATGAGCAGTTCTTC. Protein sequence: CASSRDRVEVNEQFF.

V is TRBV19 and J is TRBJ2-6, with D perhaps TRBD2 (5 bases). The germline gives CDR1 LNHDA, CDR2 SQIVND (reference sequence). The CDR3 is 17 amino acids. V lost 3 bases and J 2 bases, leaving 14 bases between the germline ends. The CDR3 loop reads CASSIGDRGTGANVLTF. For the CDR3, the DNA is TGTGCCAGTAGTATTGGAGATCGGGGAACTGGGGCCAACGTCCTGACTTTC.

The V call is TRBV20-1, the J call TRBJ1-6, with 9 bases matching TRBD1. The CDR3 is made up of 20 amino acids. Germline V gene data show CDR1 as DFQATT and CDR2 as SNEGSKA (reference sequence). J lost 0 bases, V lost 3 bases, and 15 bases had no gene match. This CDR3 is CSASPTGGKGYVSYNSPLHF. CDR3 nucleotides: TGCAGTGCTAGTCCGACAGGGGGAAAGGGATATGTCTCCTATAATTCACCCCTCCACTTT.

The chain employs TRBV30 and TRBJ2-7; tentatively, D is TRBD1 (6 bases). The CDR3 loop spans 13 amino acids. Trimming cost V 3 bases and J 0 bases, with 9 bases left between them. Looked up from germline, CDR1 is GTSNPN and CDR2 is SVGIG (reference sequence). Written as DNA, the CDR3 is TGTGCCTGGAGCCGGGACACCTCCTACGAGCAGTACTTC. This encodes CAWSRDTSYEQYF.

The rearrangement uses TRBV6-1 and TRBJ2-3; 9 bases agree with TRBD2. The CDR3 has 15 residues. Germline values: CDR1 MNHNS, CDR2 SASEGT. The V and J ends lost 1 base and 1 base, in that order; junction bases with no gene match: 0. As DNA, the CDR3 is TGTGCCAGCAGTGAAGTAGCGGGGGGCACAGATACGCAGTATTTT. Translation: CASSEVAGGTDTQYF.

This chain uses TRBV7-9 with TRBJ1-2; D unclear. The germline gives CDR1 SEHNR, CDR2 FQNEAQ (reference sequence). The germline V and J ends were trimmed by 6 bases and 2 bases, with 7 bases remaining between them. The CDR3 is 12 residues long. The CDR3 protein is CASRDMNYGYTF. CDR3 DNA sequence: TGTGCCAGCAGAGACATGAACTATGGCTACACCTTC.

The chain couples TRBV12-3 or TRBV12-4 to TRBJ2-3, with no clear D. The CDR3 contains 13 residues. The V end lost 6 bases, the J end lost 1 base, and 8 bases lay between the germline ends. The CDR3 protein is CASSLRGTDTQYF. The CDR3 DNA reads TGTGCCAGCAGCCTTCGGGGCACAGATACGCAGTATTTT.

The chain carries TRBV18 and TRBJ1-2, with TRBD1 identical over 10 bases. The CDR3 is 14 amino acids. The germline CDR1 and CDR2 sequences are KGHSH and LQKENI. V lost 3 bases and J lost 8; bases outside the gene matches: 6. CDR3 sequence: CASSPNDRGHGYTF. CDR3 bases: TGTGCCAGCTCACCGAACGACAGGGGGCACGGCTACACCTTC.

For this clone: At one end the junction does not follow the germline gene, possibly because of a read error. The chain employs TRBV7-7 and TRBJ1-3; 7 bases align to TRBD1. This CDR3 region has 17 residues. Germline V lookup: CDR1 SSHAT, CDR2 FNYEAQ (reference sequence). CDR3 sequence reads: CASSPKPQGPSGNTIYF. CDR3 DNA: TGTGCTAGCAGCCCTAAACCACAGGGGCCCTCTGGAAACACCATATATTTT.

This chain connects TRBV3-1 (or the pseudogene TRBV3-2) to TRBJ2-3; 8 nucleotides agree with TRBD2. This CDR3 is built from 15 residues. Germline lookup yields CDR1 LGHDT and CDR2 YNNKEL (reference sequence). V lost 3 bases and J lost 4; bases outside the gene matches: 6. The CDR3 nucleotides are TGTGCCAGCAGCCAGGCGGGGGGAGATGCAGATACGCAGTATTTT. Amino acid sequence: CASSQAGGDADTQYF.

This clone was seen a handful of times. The chain combines TRBV19 with TRBJ1-5; D is possibly TRBD1 (6 bases). This CDR3 region has 15 residues. V gave up 3 bases and J gave up 7 bases, with 16 bases separating them. Germline V lookup: CDR1 LNHDA, CDR2 SQIVND (reference sequence). The CDR3 region has the DNA TGTGCCAGTAGTATTGTTGCGACAGGCCCACAGCCCCAGCATTTT. It codes for CASSIVATGPQPQHF.

The chain employs TRBV28 and TRBJ1-6; no reliable D call. Germline CDR1 is MDHEN and CDR2 is SYDVKM. The V gene lost 3 bases and the J gene lost 0 bases, with 12 bases spanning the gap. The CDR3 is 17 amino acids. CDR3 sequence: CASSFRSFFSYNSPLHF. DNA of the CDR3: TGTGCCAGCAGTTTCCGCAGTTTCTTCTCCTATAATTCACCCCTCCACTTT.

Regarding this clone: Germline and junction disagree at one end, which may indicate a read error. This rearrangement joins TRBV15 to TRBJ2-3; 16 bases align to TRBD2. This CDR3 is built from 20 residues. The germline V gene encodes CDR1 LNHNV and CDR2 YYDKDF (reference sequence). Here the CDR3 reads CATSGEYSGLAGGPGDTQYF. CDR3 coding DNA: TGTGCCACCAGCGGAGAATATTCGGGACTAGCGGGAGGGCCTGGAGATACGCAGTATTTT.

The V call is TRBV10-1, the J call TRBJ2-3; possible D gene TRBD1, 6 bases. The germline V gene has CDR1 WNHNN and CDR2 SYGVQD (reference sequence). V lost 2 bases to trimming and J lost 6 bases, with 12 bases between them. There are 14 residues in the CDR3. CDR3 protein: CASSEVGTKDTQYF. CDR3 nucleotides: TGCGCCAGCAGTGAGGTTGGGACAAAGGATACGCAGTATTTT.

The rearrangement uses TRBV7-9 and TRBJ1-1, with 10 positions matching TRBD1. The CDR3 totals 15 residues. Germline V lookup: CDR1 SEHNR, CDR2 FQNEAQ (reference sequence). With 0 bases clipped from V and 4 bases from J, the junction kept 2 bases outside the gene matches. Here the CDR3 DNA reads TGTGCCAGCAGCTTAGCCGGGACAGGGGTCACTGAAGCTTTCTTT. Its translation is CASSLAGTGVTEAFF.

Only one count was recorded for this clone. This chain's CDR3 is CASIFPPTSRVEQYF. CDR3 sequence (DNA): TGTGCCAGCATATTCCCCCCGACTAGCCGCGTGGAGCAGTACTTC. This chain joins TRBV6-5 and TRBJ2-7, with 7 bases matching TRBD2. This CDR3 comprises 15 residues. The V gene end was trimmed by 7 bases and the J gene end by 7 bases; junction bases not matched to a gene: 16. Germline V lookup: CDR1 MNHEY, CDR2 SVGAGI.

The sample holds one count of this clone. This chain connects TRBV6-2 or TRBV6-3 to TRBJ1-1; 7 bases align to TRBD1. The germline V gene has CDR1 MNHEY and CDR2 SVGEGT. This CDR3 is built from 16 residues. V trimming: 2 bases; J trimming: 0 bases; junction bases outside the gene matches: 6. The CDR3 protein is CASSYPTQGVNTEAFF. CDR3 sequence (DNA): TGTGCCAGCAGTTACCCAACGCAGGGGGTGAACACTGAAGCTTTCTTT.

The chain carries TRBV20-1 and TRBJ2-3, with 10 positions matching TRBD2. This CDR3 region has 14 residues. V lost 3 bases to trimming and J lost 6 bases; unmatched junction nucleotides: 6. Germline V lookup: CDR1 DFQATT, CDR2 SNEGSKA (reference sequence). This chain's CDR3 is CSASAAGGPDTQYF. CDR3 in DNA: TGCAGTGCTAGTGCAGCGGGGGGGCCCGATACGCAGTATTTT.

The chain has TRBV5-4 and TRBJ1-2, with 7 bases identical to TRBD1. The CDR3 consists of 16 residues. Germline trimming cut 0 bases from V and 4 bases from J; bases unmatched to any gene: 9. The V gene's germline CDR1 is SGHNT and CDR2 YYREEE (reference sequence). Written as DNA, the CDR3 is TGTGCCAGCAGCTTGGGACAGGGCCACCCCCTCTATGGCTACACCTTC. Protein product: CASSLGQGHPLYGYTF.

The V call is TRBV6-5, the J call TRBJ1-2, with 8 bases matching TRBD1. V lost 2 bases to trimming and J lost 8 bases; unmatched junction nucleotides: 10. The CDR3 extends over 15 amino acids. Germline values: CDR1 MNHEY, CDR2 SVGAGI. The CDR3 protein is CASSYSAQGAWGYTF. The DNA for the CDR3 is TGTGCCAGCAGTTACAGCGCGCAGGGGGCGTGGGGCTACACCTTC.

V is TRBV4-1 and J is TRBJ2-5, with 7 bases aligning to TRBD1. CDR3 length: 14 residues. Germline V CDR1 and CDR2: MGHRA, YSYEKL. The junction had 4 bases not matched to a gene; V was cut back by 2 bases and J by 4 bases. The CDR3 DNA reads as TGCGCCAGCAGCCAAAGACAGGGTCCAGAGACCCAGTACTTC. This codes for CASSQRQGPETQYF.

The chain uses TRBV11-2 and TRBJ1-2, with TRBD1 as a possible D gene (6 bases). Per germline, CDR1 SGHAT and CDR2 FQNNGV. V was clipped by 1 base and J by 5 bases, with 14 bases between them. The CDR3 contains 15 residues. The chain's CDR3 is CASSLVLTGSYGYTF. CDR3 coding DNA: TGTGCCAGCAGCTTAGTTCTCACAGGGTCTTATGGCTACACCTTC.